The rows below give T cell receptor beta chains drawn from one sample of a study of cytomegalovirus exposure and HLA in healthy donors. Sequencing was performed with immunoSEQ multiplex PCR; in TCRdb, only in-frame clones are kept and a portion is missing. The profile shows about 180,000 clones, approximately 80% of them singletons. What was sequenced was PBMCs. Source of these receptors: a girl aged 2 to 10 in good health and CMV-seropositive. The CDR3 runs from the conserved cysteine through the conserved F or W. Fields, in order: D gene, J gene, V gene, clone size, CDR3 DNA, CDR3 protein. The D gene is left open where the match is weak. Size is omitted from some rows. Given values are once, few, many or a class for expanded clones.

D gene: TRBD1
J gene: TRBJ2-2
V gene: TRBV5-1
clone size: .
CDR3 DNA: TGCGCCAGCAGCCCGGACAGGGGGCGGGTCGGGGAGCTGTTTTTT
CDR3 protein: CASSPDRGRVGELFF

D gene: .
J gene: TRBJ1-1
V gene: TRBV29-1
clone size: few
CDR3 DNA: TGCAGCGCTACCCTCCCAGGAAGTAACACTGAAGCTTTCTTT
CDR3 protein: CSATLPGSNTEAFF

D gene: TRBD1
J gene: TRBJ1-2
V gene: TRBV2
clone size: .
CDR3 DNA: TGTGCCAGCAGTGAACGCTTGTTGGGACAGGGGTCTCATGGCTACACCTTC
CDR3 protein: CASSERLLGQGSHGYTF

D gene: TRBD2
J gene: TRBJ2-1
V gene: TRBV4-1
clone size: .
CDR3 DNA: TGCGCCAGCAGCCGGGGACTAGCGGGGGGGCTCTACAATGAGCAGTTCTTC
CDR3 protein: CASSRGLAGGLYNEQFF

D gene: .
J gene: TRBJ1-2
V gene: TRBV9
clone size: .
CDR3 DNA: TGTGCCAGCAGCGTAGCTCGTCGCGGGAACTATGGCTACACCTTC
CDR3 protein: CASSVARRGNYGYTF

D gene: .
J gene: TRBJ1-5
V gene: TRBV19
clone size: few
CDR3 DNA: TGTGCCAGTAGTATAGGACAGAGCAATCAGCCCCAGCATTTT
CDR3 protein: CASSIGQSNQPQHF

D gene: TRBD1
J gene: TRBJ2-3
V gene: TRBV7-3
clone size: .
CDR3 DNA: TGTGCCAGCAGCTCTACAGGGGGCAGGACAGATACGCAGTATTTT
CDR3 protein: CASSSTGGRTDTQYF

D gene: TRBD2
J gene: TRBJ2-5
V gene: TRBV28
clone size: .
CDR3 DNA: TGTGCCAGCAGTCATGGACTAGCGGGAGAGACCCAGTACTTC
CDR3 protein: CASSHGLAGETQYF

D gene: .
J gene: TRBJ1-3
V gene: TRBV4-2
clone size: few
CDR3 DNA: TGTGCCAGCAGCCAAGCAGGGGCTGGAAACACCATATATTTT
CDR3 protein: CASSQAGAGNTIYF

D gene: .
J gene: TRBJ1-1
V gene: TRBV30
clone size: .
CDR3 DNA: TGTGCCTGGAGTGTGAGGGGGAGTGAAGCTTTCTTT
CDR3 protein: CAWSVRGSEAFF

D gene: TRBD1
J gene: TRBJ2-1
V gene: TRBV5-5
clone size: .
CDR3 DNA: TGTGCCAGCAGCGCCTCGGGACAGCCGCTCAACTACAATGAGCAGTTCTTC
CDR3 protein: CASSASGQPLNYNEQFF

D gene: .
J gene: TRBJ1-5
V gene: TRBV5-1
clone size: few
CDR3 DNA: TGCGCCAGCAGCTTGGTATACAGGGCAGGTAGCAATCAGCCCCAGCATTTT
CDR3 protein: CASSLVYRAGSNQPQHF

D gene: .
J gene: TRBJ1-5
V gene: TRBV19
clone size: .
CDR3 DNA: TGTGCCAGTAGTATCAAGGGGCAAGATCAGCCCCAGCATTTT
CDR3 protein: CASSIKGQDQPQHF

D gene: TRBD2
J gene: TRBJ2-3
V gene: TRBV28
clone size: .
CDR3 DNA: TGTGCCAGCAGTCCCCTGGCGGGGGGCGCGGGGAGGGATACGCAGTATTTT
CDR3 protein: CASSPLAGGAGRDTQYF

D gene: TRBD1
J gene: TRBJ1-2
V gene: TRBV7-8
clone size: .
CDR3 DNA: TGTGCCAGCAGCTTAGACGACAGGGGGCTATACTATGGCTACACCTTC
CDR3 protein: CASSLDDRGLYYGYTF

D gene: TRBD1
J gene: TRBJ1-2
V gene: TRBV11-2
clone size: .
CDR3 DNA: TGTGCCAGCAGCTTAGAGGGTTGGGACAGCTCGTACTATGGCTACACCTTC
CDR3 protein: CASSLEGWDSSYYGYTF

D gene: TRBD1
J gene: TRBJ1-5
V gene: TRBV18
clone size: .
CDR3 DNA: TGTGCCAGCTCATGGGACAGGTCCTCTCAGCCCCAGCATTTT
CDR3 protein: CASSWDRSSQPQHF

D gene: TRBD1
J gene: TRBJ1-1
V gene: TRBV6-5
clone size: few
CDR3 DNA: TGTGCCAGCAGTCGCCCTGGACAGGGGGAGAATGAAGCTTTCTTT
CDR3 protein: CASSRPGQGENEAFF

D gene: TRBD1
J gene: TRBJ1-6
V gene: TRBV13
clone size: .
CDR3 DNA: TGTGCCAGCAGCTTAGCCCTCCCACCTATCAGGGGGGAATCACCCCTCCACTTT
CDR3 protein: CASSLALPPIRGESPLHF

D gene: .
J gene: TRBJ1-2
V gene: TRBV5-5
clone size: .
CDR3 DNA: TGTGCCAGCAGCTTGGGGCATTTTGACTATTCTTATGGCTACACCTTC
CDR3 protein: CASSLGHFDYSYGYTF

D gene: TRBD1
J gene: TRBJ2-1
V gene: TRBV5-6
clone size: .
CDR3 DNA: TGTGCCAGCAGCGACGGGACAGGGCATAACGAGGGCTACAATGAGCAGTTCTTC
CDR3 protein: CASSDGTGHNEGYNEQFF

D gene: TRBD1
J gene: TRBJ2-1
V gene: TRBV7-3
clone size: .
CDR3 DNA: TGTGCCAGCAGCCGAGGACAGGGCCCCTACAATGAGCAGTTCTTC
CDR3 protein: CASSRGQGPYNEQFF

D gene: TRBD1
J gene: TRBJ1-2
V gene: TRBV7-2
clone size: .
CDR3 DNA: TGTGCCAGCAGCACAGACAGGGTCTATGGCTACACCTTC
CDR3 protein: CASSTDRVYGYTF

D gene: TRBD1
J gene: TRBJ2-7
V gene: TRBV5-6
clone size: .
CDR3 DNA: TGTGCCAGCAGGGACCTGGGGACAGGGGTCTACGAGCAGTACTTC
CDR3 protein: CASRDLGTGVYEQYF

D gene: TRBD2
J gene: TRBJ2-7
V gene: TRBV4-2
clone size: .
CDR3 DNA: TGTGCCAGCAGCCTCGGACTAGCGAGGACCTACGAGCAGTACTTC
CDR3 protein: CASSLGLARTYEQYF

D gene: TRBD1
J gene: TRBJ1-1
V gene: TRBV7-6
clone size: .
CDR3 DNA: TGTGCCAGCAGCCCCCAACCTTCGGACAGGGAGAACACTGAAGCTTTCTTT
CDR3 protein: CASSPQPSDRENTEAFF

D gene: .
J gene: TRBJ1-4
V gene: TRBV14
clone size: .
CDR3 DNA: TGTGCCAGCAGCCCCTGGGCGGGGAGTGAAAAACTGTTTTTT
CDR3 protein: CASSPWAGSEKLFF

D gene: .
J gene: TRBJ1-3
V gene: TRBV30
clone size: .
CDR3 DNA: TGTGCCTGGAGCGCGGGCCGTCGCTTTGGAAACACCATATATTTT
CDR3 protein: CAWSAGRRFGNTIYF

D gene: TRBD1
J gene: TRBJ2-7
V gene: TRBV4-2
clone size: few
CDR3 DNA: TGTGCCAGCAGCCAAGATCAGGACAGGGAGCGCTCCTACGAGCAGTACTTC
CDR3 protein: CASSQDQDRERSYEQYF

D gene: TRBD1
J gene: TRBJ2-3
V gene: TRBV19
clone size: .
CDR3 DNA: TGTGCCAGTAGTATGGGGACAGGGAGATATACGCAGTATTTT
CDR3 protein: CASSMGTGRYTQYF